This T cell receptor beta chain was captured by sequencing in a study of spatial heterogeneity in lung cancer. Many counts were recorded for this clonotype. Trimming stripped 4 bases from V and 1 base from J, with 15 bases between. This CDR3 has 15 amino acids. Germline V CDR1 and CDR2: SGHTS, YDEGEE. Time point: sample taken at primary tumor resection. Material for sequencing was whole RNA from tumor, nontumor lung or frozen PBMC, left unsorted. A single record per CDR3 protein comes from TCRdb applying MiXCR to the 5' RACE reads. The data contain just under 40,000 distinct CDR3 sequences, around 5.8% of them seen just once; the ten biggest clones take up under 14%.

The V call is TRBV5-8, the J call TRBJ2-7; perhaps TRBD1 as D (6 bases). Sample: PBMCs, taken at surgery. The receptor comes from a male donor with early-stage non-small cell lung cancer. In DNA form, the CDR3 reads TGTGCCAGCAGCCCGAAACCAGGACAGTCCTACGAGCAGTACTTC. This codes for CASSPKPGQSYEQYF.